These 3 T cell receptor beta chains came from one sample sequenced in a study of T cell responses to AZD1222 COVID-19 vaccine. Data came from immunoSEQ multiplex PCR; TCRdb stores just in-frame clones and leaves some out. This table holds tens of thousands of clones, roughly 86% found once. This material consisted of peripheral blood, taken on day 0 of AZD1222 vaccination. The origin of the receptors is an adult in good health.

The chain combines TRBV21-1 with TRBJ1-6; the table's D call TRBD1 went unverified against the DNA. TRBV21-1 is tagged as a pseudogene. The CDR3 sequence is 17 residues long. CDR3 loop: CASSKASETGSDSPLHF. The CDR3 DNA sequence: TGTGCCAGCAGCAAAGCGAGCGAGACAGGGAGTGATTCACCCCTCCACTTT.

The chain couples TRBV19 to TRBJ2-1; D is ambiguous. Trimming stripped 3 bases from V and 8 bases from J, with 14 bases between. The CDR3 is made up of 14 amino acids. Per germline, CDR1 LNHDA and CDR2 SQIVND (reference sequence). This chain's CDR3 is CASSISASIDEQFF. The CDR3 DNA is TGTGCCAGTAGTATCTCGGCTAGTATCGATGAGCAGTTCTTC.

V gene TRBV28 combines with J gene TRBJ1-1, with 9 positions matching TRBD1. This CDR3 has 14 residues. V gave up 6 bases and J gave up 6 bases; unmatched junction bases: 8. Germline-derived CDR1 and CDR2 are MDHEN and SYDVKM. The CDR3 bases are TGTGCCAGCAGCATGGGACAGGGAGCGGCTGAAGCTTTCTTT. It is translated as CASSMGQGAAEAFF.